The 6 T cell receptor beta chains below were found in one sample sequenced in a study of OX40 agonist ivuxolimab in advanced cancers. Some clones are missing from TCRdb's copy, which holds only in-frame ones; the method was immunoSEQ multiplex PCR. The sample shows 52,000 or so clones, 94% of them seen only once. This sample comprised CD4+ or CD8+ T cells sorted from blood, obtained in a trial of the OX40 agonist ivuxolimab. The receptor set was obtained from an adult with an advanced solid tumor such as melanoma, head and neck, liver or kidney cancer.

This chain joins TRBV25-1 and TRBJ2-7, with 9 nucleotides matching TRBD1. Looked up from germline, CDR1 is MGHDK and CDR2 is SYGVNS. This CDR3 has 15 amino acids. After removal of 3 bases from V and 1 base from J, the junction contained 4 bases not matched to a gene. The CDR3 reads CASSDPGQGSYEQYF. Written as DNA, the CDR3 is TGTGCCAGCAGTGATCCGGGACAGGGTTCCTACGAGCAGTACTTC.

The gene calls are TRBV6-6 and TRBJ2-1; possibly TRBD1 for D (6 bases). Trimming cost V 8 bases and J 5 bases, with 13 bases left between them. Germline CDR1 MNHNY, CDR2 SVGAGI (reference sequence). The CDR3 consists of 13 residues. The CDR3, as DNA: TGTGCCAGCCGGGACACGGCCCACAATGAGCAGTTCTTC. Encoded protein: CASRDTAHNEQFF.

The gene calls are TRBV7-8 and TRBJ2-5; D remains unclear. The J call may be mistaken, given a closer DNA end match to TRBJ2-7. The CDR3 sequence is 12 residues long. Germline CDR1 SGHVS, CDR2 FQNEAQ. The CDR3 is CASSLSSYEQYF. CDR3 coding DNA: TGTGCCAGCAGCTTAAGCTCCTACGAGCAGTACTTC.

This clone was seen only once. The chain has TRBV19 and TRBJ2-4, with TRBD2 identical over 13 bases. The J segment lost 1 base and the V segment lost 1 base, leaving 10 bases of the junction unmatched. CDR1 is LNHDA, CDR2 SQIVND, per germline (reference sequence). CDR3 length: 20 residues. The CDR3 DNA reads as TGTGCCAGTAGTATAGCTTTACTAGCGGGAGGGCCCGTGGCCAAAAACATTCAGTACTTC. Translation: CASSIALLAGGPVAKNIQYF.

The chain couples TRBV6-6 to TRBJ2-1, with TRBD2 matching 9 bases. Germline V gives CDR1 MNHNY, CDR2 SVGAGI (reference sequence). The V gene end was trimmed by 4 bases and the J gene end by 7 bases; junction bases not matched to a gene: 5. The CDR3 covers 14 residues. The CDR3 loop is CASSWGGRENEQFF. CDR3 sequence (DNA): TGTGCCAGCAGTTGGGGCGGGAGGGAGAATGAGCAGTTCTTC.

This clone appeared once. The chain couples TRBV9 to TRBJ1-1; no definite D call. V was clipped by 2 bases and J by 3 bases, with 5 bases between them. The CDR3 runs 12 residues. Germline CDR1 is SGDLS and CDR2 is YYNGEE. CDR3 in DNA: TGTGCCAGCAGCGTTCGTGACACTGAAGCTTTCTTT. This sequence encodes CASSVRDTEAFF.